These 11 T cell receptor beta chains share one sample of origin, sequenced in a study of beta chain features in type 1 diabetes. Every isolated RNA sample was fully reverse transcribed, so sequencing captured expressed TCRB transcripts. The repertoire was sequenced with immunoSEQ multiplex PCR; TCRdb's copy has only in-frame clones and lacks some. Among roughly 450,000 clones listed, roughly an eighth were seen once. Sequencing was carried out using naive CD4+ T cells from blood. The receptor set was obtained from a young woman in good health.

This clone came up a few times. The chain links TRBV6-5 to TRBJ2-1; 8 nucleotides align to TRBD1. V trimming: 2 bases; J trimming: 9 bases; junction bases outside the gene matches: 6. Germline values: CDR1 MNHEY, CDR2 SVGAGI. CDR3 length: 14 residues. CDR3 DNA: TGTGCCAGCAGTTACCGGCACAGGGGGATTGAGCAGTTCTTC. The encoded protein is CASSYRHRGIEQFF.

The chain couples TRBV6-5 to TRBJ2-7, with no clear D. Deletions cut 0 bases from V and 2 bases from J, with 8 bases between. Germline V gives CDR1 MNHEY, CDR2 SVGAGI. This CDR3 region has 14 residues. The CDR3 protein is CASSYSQDPYEQYF. CDR3 DNA: TGTGCCAGCAGTTACTCCCAGGATCCCTACGAGCAGTACTTC.

In this sample, this clone turned up a few times. This chain joins TRBV7-9 and TRBJ2-1; 10 bases agree with TRBD1. CDR1 is SEHNR, CDR2 FQNEAQ, per germline (reference sequence). V lost 6 bases to trimming and J lost 15 bases; unmatched junction nucleotides: 8. The CDR3 covers 12 residues. CDR3 sequence reads: CASSNPGQGLFF. DNA for the CDR3: TGTGCCAGCAGTAACCCGGGACAGGGGCTGTTCTTC.

V is TRBV7-9 and J is TRBJ1-1, with 7 positions matching TRBD1. The CDR3 consists of 14 residues. V trimming: 5 bases; J trimming: 7 bases; junction bases outside the gene matches: 10. Germline V gives CDR1 SEHNR, CDR2 FQNEAQ (reference sequence). The CDR3 sequence: CASSKPGTANEAFF. The DNA for the CDR3 is TGTGCCAGCAGCAAACCCGGGACAGCAAATGAAGCTTTCTTT.

The V call is TRBV11-2, the J call TRBJ1-1; no reliable D call. Germline V lookup: CDR1 SGHAT, CDR2 FQNNGV. V dropped 5 bases and J dropped 4 bases, with 14 bases sitting between them. The CDR3 totals 14 residues. The DNA for the CDR3 is TGTGCCAGCAGCGTGGGGTGGCTCGGCACTGAAGCTTTCTTT. This translates into CASSVGWLGTEAFF.

This clone was detected a few times. The rearrangement links TRBV7-9 to TRBJ2-3, with a possible D match to TRBD2 (6 bases). Trimming stripped 1 base from V and 5 bases from J, with 10 bases between. The CDR3 sequence is 14 residues long. Germline lookup yields CDR1 SEHNR and CDR2 FQNEAQ (reference sequence). As DNA, the CDR3 is TGTGCCAGCAGCTTAGGTGGGACTGGAGATACGCAGTATTTT. This translates into CASSLGGTGDTQYF.

This chain connects TRBV29-1 to TRBJ1-2; D not resolved. CDR3 size: 13 residues. Trimming pared 5 bases from V and 4 bases from J, leaving 14 bases between. The germline V gene encodes CDR1 SQVTM and CDR2 ANQGSEA. The CDR3 DNA sequence: TGCAGCGTTCTTCGGGATCGGGGCTATGGCTACACCTTC. Residues: CSVLRDRGYGYTF. Based on the CDR3 plus reference TRBV29-1 and TRBJ1-2, the full variable domain is SAVISQKPSRDICQRGTSLTIQCQVDSQVTMMFWYRQQPGQSLTLIATANQGSEATYESGFVIDKFPISRPNLTFSTLTVSNMSPEDSSIYLCSVLRDRGYGYTFGSGTRLTVV.

The V gene is TRBV7-2, the J gene TRBJ1-5; TRBD1 might be the D (5 bases). V was shortened by 0 bases and J by 2 bases, with 5 bases between the two germline ends. This CDR3 has 14 amino acids. Germline V CDR1 and CDR2: SGHTA, FQGNSA. The CDR3 DNA reads as TGTGCCAGCAGCTTAGCGGGGGGCAATCAGCCCCAGCATTTT. Translating gives CASSLAGGNQPQHF.

The chain has TRBV4-2 and TRBJ2-2, with D perhaps matching TRBD2 (5 bases). The CDR3 is 18 residues long. Germline assignment: CDR1 LGHNA and CDR2 YNFKEQ. V lost 0 bases and J lost 2, with 16 bases in between. DNA for the CDR3: TGTGCCAGCAGCCAAGACCCACTAGGTGGCTTTAACACCGGGGAGCTGTTTTTT. This translates into CASSQDPLGGFNTGELFF.

This clone was seen only a few times. V is TRBV19 and J is TRBJ2-3, with D perhaps matching TRBD2 (6 bases). V dropped 5 bases and J dropped 0 bases, with 9 bases sitting between them. This CDR3 comprises 14 residues. CDR1 and CDR2 (germline): LNHDA, SQIVND (reference sequence). As DNA, the CDR3 is TGTGCCAGTAGTTACGGAGGGAGCACAGATACGCAGTATTTT. Its protein product is CASSYGGSTDTQYF.

This clone was seen more than once but under ten times. One end of the junction fails to match germline, which may point to a read error. This sequence joins TRBV29-1 and TRBJ2-3, with D possibly TRBD1 on 6 matching bases. The CDR3 covers 12 residues. Germline CDR1 reads SQVTM; CDR2 reads ANQGSEA. The CDR3 DNA is TGTTTTGGGACACCGAGCACAGATACGCAGTATTTT. Protein sequence: CFGTPSTDTQYF.